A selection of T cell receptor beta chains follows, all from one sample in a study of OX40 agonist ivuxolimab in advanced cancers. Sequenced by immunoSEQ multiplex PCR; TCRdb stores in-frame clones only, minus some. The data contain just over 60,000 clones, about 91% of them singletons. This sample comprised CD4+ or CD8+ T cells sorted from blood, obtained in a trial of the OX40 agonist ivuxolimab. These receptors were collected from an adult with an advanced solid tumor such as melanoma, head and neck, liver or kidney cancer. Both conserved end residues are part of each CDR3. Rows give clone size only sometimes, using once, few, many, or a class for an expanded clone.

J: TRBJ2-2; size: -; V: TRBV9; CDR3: CASSANTGELFF
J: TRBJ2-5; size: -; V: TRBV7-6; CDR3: CASSLDQGAQTQYF
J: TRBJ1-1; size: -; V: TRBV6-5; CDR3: CASSYRPGDTEAFF
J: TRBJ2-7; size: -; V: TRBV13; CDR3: CASSLTSRGPSEQYF
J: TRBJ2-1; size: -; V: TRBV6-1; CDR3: CASSVPSGAYNEQFF
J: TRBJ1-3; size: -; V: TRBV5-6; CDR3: CASSQGAAGNTIYF
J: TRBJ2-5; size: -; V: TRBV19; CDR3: CASSTQREGLETQYF
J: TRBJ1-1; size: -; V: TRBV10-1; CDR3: CASSELPSTEAFF
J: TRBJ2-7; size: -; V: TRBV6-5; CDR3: CASSYGIERDPHEQYF
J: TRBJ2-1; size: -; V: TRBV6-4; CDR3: CASSDSLQGAYNEQFF
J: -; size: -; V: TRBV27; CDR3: CASSLKGFNSYEQYF
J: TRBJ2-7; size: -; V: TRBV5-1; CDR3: CASSLESRVSYEQYF
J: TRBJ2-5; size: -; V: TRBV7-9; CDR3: CASSFGGTGETQYF
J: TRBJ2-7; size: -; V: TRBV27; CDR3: CASSFSSSYEQYF
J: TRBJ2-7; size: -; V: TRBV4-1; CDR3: CASSQLAGEQYF
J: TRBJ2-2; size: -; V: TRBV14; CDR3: CASSQTPVVGQGYTGELFF
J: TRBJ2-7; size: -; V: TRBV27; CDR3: CASSPASGYSYEQYF
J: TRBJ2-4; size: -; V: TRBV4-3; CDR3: CASSQDGSSGNIQYF
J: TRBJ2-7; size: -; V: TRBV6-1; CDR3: CASSGVRTSGPYEQYF
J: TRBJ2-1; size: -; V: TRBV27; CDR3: CASGGKTSGGSYNEQFF
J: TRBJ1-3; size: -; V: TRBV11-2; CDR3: CASSPDRGLISGNTIYF
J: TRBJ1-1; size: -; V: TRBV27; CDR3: CASSLQGGPEAFF
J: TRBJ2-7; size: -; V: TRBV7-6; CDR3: CASAPAGGFDEQYF
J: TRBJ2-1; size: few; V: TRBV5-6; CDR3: CASSSSAHPYNEQFF
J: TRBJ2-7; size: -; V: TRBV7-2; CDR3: CASSLAFGLAHHYEQYF
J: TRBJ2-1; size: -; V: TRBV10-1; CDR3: CASPPGTPTNEQFF
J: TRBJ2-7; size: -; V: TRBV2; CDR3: CASSSDRSSYEQYF
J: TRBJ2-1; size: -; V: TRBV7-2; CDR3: CASTRTFGNEQFF
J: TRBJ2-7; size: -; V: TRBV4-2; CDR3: CASSHNFPGRTDYEQYF
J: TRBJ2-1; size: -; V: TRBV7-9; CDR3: CASPTGEGHYNEQFF
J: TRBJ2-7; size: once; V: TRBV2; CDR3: CASSEALGEYEQYF
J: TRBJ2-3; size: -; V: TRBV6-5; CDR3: CASSLLTGFGTDTQYF
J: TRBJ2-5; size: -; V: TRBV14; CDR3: CASSQDGISWGETQYF
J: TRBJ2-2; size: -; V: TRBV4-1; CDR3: CASSPGGQGGRTGELFF
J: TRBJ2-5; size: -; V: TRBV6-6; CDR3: CASREGRASQETQYF
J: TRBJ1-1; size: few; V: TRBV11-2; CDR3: CASSSFSWDPNTEAFF
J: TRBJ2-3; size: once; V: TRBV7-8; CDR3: CASSPKDRQWTDTQYF
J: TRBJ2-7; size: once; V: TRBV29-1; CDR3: CSVAGGAGDEQYF
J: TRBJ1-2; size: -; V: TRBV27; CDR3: CASRLREGTGTIYGYTF
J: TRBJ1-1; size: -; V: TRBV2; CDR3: CASIGGSDTEAFF
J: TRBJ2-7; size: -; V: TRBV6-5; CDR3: CASSYSAGNSYEQYF
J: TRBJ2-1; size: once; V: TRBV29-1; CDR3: CSVELAGVLYNEQFF
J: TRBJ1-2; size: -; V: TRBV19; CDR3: CASRPTGDYGYTF
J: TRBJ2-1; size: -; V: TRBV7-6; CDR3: CASSLARHNEQFF
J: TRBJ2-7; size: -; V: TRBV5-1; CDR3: CASSPEPGTAYEQYF
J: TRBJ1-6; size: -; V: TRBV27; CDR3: CASSLSSGTGDTYNSPLHF
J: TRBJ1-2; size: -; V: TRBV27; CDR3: CASSYLGTGTRYEVGYGYTF
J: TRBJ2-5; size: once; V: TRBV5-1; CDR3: CASSSTHSTGVDETQYF
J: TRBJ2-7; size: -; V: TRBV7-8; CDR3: CASSLGAPYEQYF
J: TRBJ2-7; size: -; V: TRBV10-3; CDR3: CAISYGTSTYEQYF
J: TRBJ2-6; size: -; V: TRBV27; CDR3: CASSFGHRDSGANVLTF
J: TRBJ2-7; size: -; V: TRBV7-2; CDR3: CASSPYPGGRAYEQYF
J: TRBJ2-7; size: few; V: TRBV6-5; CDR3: CASKNLAGNKYEQYF
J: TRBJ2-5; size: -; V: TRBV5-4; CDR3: CASSTGEGGPWETQYF
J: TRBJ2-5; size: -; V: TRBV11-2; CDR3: CASSRGVQGVWGETQYF
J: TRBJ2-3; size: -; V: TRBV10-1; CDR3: CASSDGSGRTDTQYF
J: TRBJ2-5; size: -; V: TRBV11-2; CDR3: CASSLEPRDLQYF
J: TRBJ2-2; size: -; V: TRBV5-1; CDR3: CASSLPSGTGELFF
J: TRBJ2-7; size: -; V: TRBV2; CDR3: CASSEVWEGTSGSYEQYF
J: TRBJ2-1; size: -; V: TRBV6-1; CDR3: CASSGEIVSYNEQFF